The 30 T cell receptor beta chains presented below share a single source sample, sequenced in a study of blood T cell repertoires in COVID-19. The protocol was immunoSEQ multiplex PCR, while the TCRdb copy is restricted to in-frame clones and leaves out a portion. The profile covers 150,000 to 200,000 clones, with around nine tenths appearing a single time and about 0.77% taken by the ten largest. The sample consisted of PBMCs or T cells enriched from blood (not recorded which). These receptors all stem from a woman between 18 and 29 years old who had recovered from COVID-19.

J is TRBJ1-5 and V is TRBV9; 11 bases map to TRBD1. The germline V gene has CDR1 SGDLS and CDR2 YYNGEE. Unmatched junction bases numbered 7, after V lost 4 bases and J lost 7 bases. The CDR3 is 15 residues long. The CDR3 region has the DNA TGTGCCAGCAGCCCCGGCGGGACAGGGGGACAGCCCCAGCATTTT. Amino acids: CASSPGGTGGQPQHF.

V and J are TRBV28 and TRBJ2-3; D uncertain. Germline CDR1 is MDHEN and CDR2 is SYDVKM. This CDR3 has 14 amino acids. Trimming cost V 6 bases and J 5 bases, with 15 bases left between them. This chain's CDR3 is CASSPFLVGDTQYF. The CDR3 nucleotides are TGTGCCAGCAGCCCTTTTTTGGTCGGAGATACGCAGTATTTT.

This chain links TRBV9 with TRBJ2-7; perhaps TRBD1 as D (6 bases). The CDR3 extends over 14 amino acids. From germline, CDR1 is SGDLS and CDR2 YYNGEE. Trimming removed 1 base from V and 5 bases from J, with 13 bases in between. The CDR3 DNA follows: TGTGCCAGCAGCGTACGTCCACAGGGAAACGAGCAGTACTTC. Translation: CASSVRPQGNEQYF.

The chain recombines TRBV5-4 with TRBJ2-1, with a possible D match to TRBD2 (6 bases). Germline lookup yields CDR1 SGHNT and CDR2 YYREEE (reference sequence). V lost 0 bases and J lost 3, with 10 bases in between. The length of the CDR3 is 15 residues. CDR3 DNA sequence: TGTGCCAGCAGCTTGGTCGGGAGAAACTACAATGAGCAGTTCTTC. Protein sequence: CASSLVGRNYNEQFF.

The rearrangement uses TRBV19 and TRBJ2-3; the match to TRBD2 covers 8 bases. V lost 5 bases to trimming and J lost 0 bases; unmatched junction nucleotides: 10. This CDR3 comprises 17 residues. CDR1 and CDR2 (germline): LNHDA, SQIVND (reference sequence). CDR3 residues: CASSVQILAASTDTQYF. As DNA, the CDR3 is TGTGCCAGTAGTGTCCAAATACTAGCGGCTAGCACAGATACGCAGTATTTT.

The rearrangement joins TRBV6-5 to TRBJ1-2; maybe TRBD1 (6 bases). Germline V gives CDR1 MNHEY, CDR2 SVGAGI. V was trimmed by 5 bases and J by 0 bases, leaving 13 bases between them. The CDR3 is 15 residues long. The CDR3 reads CASSRTALANYGYTF. The CDR3 DNA reads as TGTGCCAGCAGTAGGACAGCTTTAGCTAACTATGGCTACACCTTC.

This rearrangement joins TRBV2 to TRBJ2-5; 7 bases agree with TRBD2. Germline CDR1 SNHLY, CDR2 FYNNEI. The CDR3 consists of 17 residues. Unmatched junction bases numbered 16, after V lost 5 bases and J lost 4 bases. DNA of the CDR3: TGTGCCAGCAGTCCAAGCTCTAGCGGAGCAGTGGGAGAGACCCAGTACTTC. Translating it yields CASSPSSSGAVGETQYF. The full variable domain, in which reference TRBV2 and TRBJ2-5 provide the parts outside the CDR3, is EPEVTQTPSHQVTQMGQEVILRCVPISNHLYFYWYRQILGQKVEFLVSFYNNEISEKSEIFDDQFSVERPDGSNFTLKIRSTKLEDSAMYFCASSPSSSGAVGETQYFGPGTRLLVL.

This chain connects TRBV15 to TRBJ2-4; tentative D call: TRBD2 (6 bases). Germline V CDR1 and CDR2: LNHNV, YYDKDF (reference sequence). V was trimmed by 0 bases and J by 2 bases, leaving 17 bases between them. The CDR3 runs to 18 residues. DNA of the CDR3: TGTGCCACCAGCAGAGAACCCCTAGCGTTTGGAACCAAAAACATTCAGTACTTC. The encoded protein is CATSREPLAFGTKNIQYF.

The chain combines TRBV7-2 with TRBJ2-2; a possible D gene is TRBD1 (5 bases). The V gene lost 2 bases and the J gene lost 2 bases, with 12 bases spanning the gap. The CDR3 consists of 16 residues. The germline V gene encodes CDR1 SGHTA and CDR2 FQGNSA. CDR3 sequence: CASSLLGRANTGELFF. CDR3 sequence (DNA): TGTGCCAGCAGCTTATTGGGCAGGGCAAACACCGGGGAGCTGTTTTTT.

The V call is TRBV5-1, the J call TRBJ1-1; D is perhaps TRBD1 (6 bases). CDR1 SGHRS and CDR2 YFSETQ come from the germline V gene. Trimming cost V 4 bases and J 0 bases, with 13 bases left between them. The CDR3 totals 15 residues. CDR3 nucleotide sequence: TGCGCCAGCAGCGGGGGGGCAGGTTTGAACACTGAAGCTTTCTTT. This translates into CASSGGAGLNTEAFF.

The J gene is TRBJ1-2, the V gene TRBV11-3; D gene unclear. Germline CDR1 is SGHNT and CDR2 is YENEEA. V gave up 5 bases and J gave up 1 base, with 14 bases separating them. There are 15 residues in the CDR3. CDR3 amino acids: CASSPSYADNYGYTF. CDR3 bases: TGTGCCAGCAGCCCGAGCTACGCCGATAACTATGGCTACACCTTC.

This chain connects TRBV19 to TRBJ1-5, with 7 bases aligning to TRBD1. This CDR3 is 18 amino acids long. Germline CDR1 reads LNHDA; CDR2 reads SQIVND (reference sequence). With 5 bases clipped from V and 1 base from J, the junction kept 14 bases outside the gene matches. CDR3 sequence reads: CASSHPPGTALSNQPQHF. The DNA of the CDR3 is TGTGCCAGTAGTCACCCTCCGGGGACAGCCCTCAGCAATCAGCCCCAGCATTTT. Full variable domain (outside the CDR3, taken from reference TRBV19 and TRBJ1-5): DGGITQSPKYLFRKEGQNVTLSCEQNLNHDAMYWYRQDPGQGLRLIYYSQIVNDFQKGDIAEGYSVSREKKESFPLTVTSAQKNPTAFYLCASSHPPGTALSNQPQHFGDGTRLSIL.

This clone came up a few times. The chain carries TRBV28 and TRBJ1-2; 9 bases match TRBD1. The J segment lost 6 bases and the V segment lost 6 bases, leaving 11 bases of the junction unmatched. This CDR3 has 15 amino acids. CDR1 and CDR2 from the germline V gene are MDHEN and SYDVKM. CDR3 bases: TGTGCCAGCAGACCCTCCCCGACAGGGGGGCATGGCTACACCTTC. Translating it yields CASRPSPTGGHGYTF.

This chain uses TRBV5-1 with TRBJ2-1; D is perhaps TRBD2 (5 bases). CDR3 length: 14 amino acids. The germline V and J ends were trimmed by 1 base and 10 bases, with 15 bases remaining between them. The germline gives CDR1 SGHRS, CDR2 YFSETQ. CDR3 coding DNA: TGCGCCAGCAGCTTGTTCGGGATGAAATTAGAGCAGTTCTTC. Translating gives CASSLFGMKLEQFF.

This chain connects TRBV4-3 to TRBJ2-7, with TRBD1 identical over 7 bases. The CDR3 covers 14 residues. From germline, CDR1 is LGHNA and CDR2 YSLEER. The V segment lost 0 bases and the J segment 7 bases; nucleotides outside the gene matches: 6. This CDR3 is CASSQDRGRKEQYF. In nucleotides, the CDR3 is TGCGCCAGCAGCCAAGATAGGGGGCGAAAAGAGCAGTACTTC.

This clone was seen once. CDR3 DNA: TGTGCCAGTAGTACGATAACGGGACTAGCGGGAGGGCCAGACAATGAGCAGTTCTTC. It specifies CASSTITGLAGGPDNEQFF. V gene TRBV19 combines with J gene TRBJ2-1; 16 positions agree with TRBD2. This CDR3 is built from 19 residues. With V trimmed by 4 bases and J by 5 bases, 11 bases remained unmatched. In germline, CDR1 is LNHDA, CDR2 SQIVND (reference sequence).

This chain connects TRBV14 to TRBJ2-2; 10 bases agree with TRBD2. This CDR3 contains 16 residues. Per germline, CDR1 SGHDN and CDR2 FVKESK. Trimming took 4 bases from V and 4 from J; bases not matched to a gene: 6. As DNA, the CDR3 is TGTGCCAGCAGCCTTAGCGGGAGGTTCCCCACCGGGGAGCTGTTTTTT. It codes for CASSLSGRFPTGELFF.

The chain has TRBV20-1 and TRBJ2-7; no firm D call. Germline V gives CDR1 DFQATT, CDR2 SNEGSKA (reference sequence). This CDR3 contains 11 residues. V was cut by 7 bases and J by 5 bases, with 12 bases left in between. This CDR3 reads CSGGEVDEQYF. CDR3 nucleotides: TGCAGTGGAGGAGAAGTGGACGAGCAGTACTTC.

J is TRBJ1-5 and V is TRBV28, with 8 bases fitting TRBD1. The germline V gene has CDR1 MDHEN and CDR2 SYDVKM. There are 14 residues in the CDR3. Unmatched junction bases numbered 6, after V lost 7 bases and J lost 4 bases. The CDR3 DNA follows: TGTGCCAGCACCCTCGGGGACAGGAATCAGCCCCAGCATTTT. As protein: CASTLGDRNQPQHF.

The chain employs TRBV4-1 and TRBJ2-1, with 16 nucleotides matching TRBD2. CDR1 is MGHRA and CDR2 is YSYEKL in the germline V gene. Trimming at V came to 8 bases and at J to 14 bases, leaving 9 bases not matched to a gene. The CDR3 runs 14 residues. CDR3 residues: CASPGLAGGLFKFF. CDR3 in DNA: TGCGCCAGCCCGGGACTAGCGGGAGGGCTGTTTAAGTTCTTC.

The chain recombines TRBV7-9 with TRBJ2-1, with 14 bases that match TRBD2. CDR1 is SEHNR, CDR2 FQNEAQ, per germline (reference sequence). The V segment lost 0 bases and the J segment 5 bases; nucleotides outside the gene matches: 3. This CDR3 region has 17 residues. The CDR3 DNA sequence: TGTGCCAGCAGCTTAGCGCTGGGACTAGCGGGGGACAATGAGCAGTTCTTC. Translation: CASSLALGLAGDNEQFF. The complete variable domain, with remaining parts taken from reference TRBV7-9 and TRBJ2-1, reads DTGVSQNPRHKITKRGQNVTFRCDPISEHNRLYWYRQTLGQGPEFLTYFQNEAQLEKSRLLSDRFSAERPKGSFSTLEIQRTEQGDSAMYLCASSLALGLAGDNEQFFGPGTRLTVL.

The J gene is TRBJ2-3, the V gene TRBV9; possible D gene TRBD2, 6 bases. The CDR3 extends over 16 amino acids. The ends were cut back, 0 bases at V and 0 bases at J, with 11 bases in the middle. Germline CDR1 is SGDLS and CDR2 is YYNGEE. CDR3 in amino acids: CASSVAERVSTDTQYF. CDR3 bases: TGTGCCAGCAGCGTAGCCGAGCGGGTCAGCACAGATACGCAGTATTTT.

The chain uses TRBV9 and TRBJ2-2; TRBD1 matches 10 bases. Losses at the gene ends were 3 bases for V and 7 bases for J; bases not matched to a gene: 9. This CDR3 spans 16 amino acids. Per germline, CDR1 SGDLS and CDR2 YYNGEE. CDR3 amino acids: CASSDPDRGMDGELFF. The CDR3 DNA reads TGTGCCAGCAGCGACCCGGACAGGGGGATGGACGGGGAGCTGTTTTTT. Full variable domain (outside the CDR3, taken from reference TRBV9 and TRBJ2-2): DSGVTQTPKHLITATGQRVTLRCSPRSGDLSVYWYQQSLDQGLQFLIQYYNGEERAKGNILERFSAQQFPDLHSELNLSSLELGDSALYFCASSDPDRGMDGELFFGEGSRLTVL.

The J gene is TRBJ2-7, the V gene TRBV7-2; 9 positions match TRBD2. Germline CDR1 reads SGHTA; CDR2 reads FQGNSA. This CDR3 is built from 13 residues. Unmatched junction bases numbered 6, after V lost 5 bases and J lost 7 bases. The chain's CDR3 is CASSLGLASEQYF. The DNA of the CDR3 is TGTGCCAGCAGCCTCGGACTAGCGAGTGAGCAGTACTTC.

The chain uses TRBV9 and TRBJ1-2; possibly TRBD1 for D (6 bases). Germline-derived CDR1 and CDR2 are SGDLS and YYNGEE. V was clipped by 3 bases and J by 4 bases, with 13 bases between them. The CDR3 is made up of 14 amino acids. The DNA for the CDR3 is TGTGCCAGCAGCGCCAGACAGGAAATCTATGGCTACACCTTC. This encodes CASSARQEIYGYTF.

The chain couples TRBV4-2 to TRBJ2-7; 10 bases map to TRBD2. V lost 1 base, J lost 6 bases, and 15 bases stayed unmatched. The CDR3 has 18 residues. From germline, CDR1 is LGHNA and CDR2 YNFKEQ. The CDR3 region has the DNA TGTGCCAGCAGCCAAGGAAGCGGGAGGGCCTTCGGACGCTCCGAGCAGTACTTC. Amino acid sequence: CASSQGSGRAFGRSEQYF.

J is TRBJ2-7 and V is TRBV2, with D possibly being TRBD1 (6 bases). V was trimmed by 3 bases and J by 7 bases, leaving 10 bases between them. There are 12 residues in the CDR3. Germline V CDR1 and CDR2: SNHLY, FYNNEI. The CDR3 DNA follows: TGTGCCAGCAGTGATAGGGGGTATGAGCAGTACTTC. Its protein is CASSDRGYEQYF.

The chain couples TRBV7-2 to TRBJ1-5; 8 positions agree with TRBD1. Looked up from germline, CDR1 is SGHTA and CDR2 is FQGNSA. The V and J ends lost 5 bases and 7 bases, in that order; junction bases with no gene match: 4. CDR3 length: 13 amino acids. In DNA, the CDR3 is TGTGCCAGCAGCGAACGACAGGGGCAGCCCCAGCATTTT. Its translation: CASSERQGQPQHF.

The J gene is TRBJ2-7, the V gene TRBV27, with D tentatively TRBD1 (6 bases). This CDR3 is 15 amino acids long. With 6 bases removed from V and 1 base from J, the gap between germline ends came to 16 bases. In germline, CDR1 is MNHEY, CDR2 SMNVEV (reference sequence). This CDR3 reads CASSEEQGLSYEQYF. In DNA, the CDR3 is TGTGCCAGCAGCGAAGAACAGGGTCTGTCCTACGAGCAGTACTTC.

CDR3 loop: CSVRTGSAYEQYF. CDR3 coding DNA: TGCAGCGTTCGAACCGGGTCGGCCTACGAGCAGTACTTC. The J gene is TRBJ2-7, the V gene TRBV29-1, with no clear D. CDR3 length: 13 residues. V was pared by 5 bases and J by 2 bases, with 13 bases between. CDR1 and CDR2 from the germline V gene are SQVTM and ANQGSEA.